Listed below are T cell receptor beta chains from one sample, sequenced in a study of naive and memory T cell subsets. TCRdb fed the UMI-ligation and nested PCR reads into MiXCR, producing one record per CDR3 protein. The repertoire has some 100,000 distinct CDR3 sequences, more than 6.5% of them found once; the top ten carry 1.5% to 2%. Sequenced: central memory CD4+ T cells from blood. Receptors originate from a human donor in good health. CDR3s include the opening cysteine and the closing phenylalanine or tryptophan. D genes are given only for firm matches. Only part of the rows carry a size: once, few, many, or a class if the clone is expanded.

d_gene: TRBD2
abundance: few
v_gene: TRBV7-3
j_gene: TRBJ2-3
CDR3aa: CASSQNPPGRGLAGSTQYF
CDR3nt: TGTGCCAGCAGTCAAAATCCCCCAGGTAGGGGACTAGCGGGATCTACGCAGTATTTT

d_gene: TRBD2
abundance: -
v_gene: TRBV20-1
j_gene: TRBJ2-2
CDR3aa: CSAGGITTRGKNTGELFF
CDR3nt: TGCAGTGCTGGGGGGATTACGACGCGGGGGAAGAACACCGGGGAGCTGTTTTTT

d_gene: -
abundance: many
v_gene: TRBV6-6
j_gene: TRBJ1-5
CDR3aa: CASSYNRVQPQHF
CDR3nt: TGTGCCAGCAGTTACAACAGGGTTCAGCCCCAGCATTTT

d_gene: TRBD1
abundance: few
v_gene: TRBV6-1
j_gene: TRBJ1-1
CDR3aa: CASSETGETEAFF
CDR3nt: TGTGCCAGCAGCGAGACAGGGGAGACTGAAGCTTTCTTT

d_gene: -
abundance: -
v_gene: TRBV3-1
j_gene: TRBJ1-2
CDR3aa: CASSFGQIYGYTF
CDR3nt: TGTGCCAGCAGCTTCGGACAGATCTATGGCTACACCTTC

d_gene: -
abundance: many
v_gene: TRBV7-9
j_gene: TRBJ2-5
CDR3aa: CASRLSGSLETQYF
CDR3nt: TGTGCCAGCAGGCTAAGTGGAAGTTTGGAGACCCAGTACTTC

d_gene: -
abundance: many
v_gene: TRBV6-2/TRBV6-3
j_gene: TRBJ1-6
CDR3aa: CASSVAWGNSPLHF
CDR3nt: TGTGCCAGCAGCGTCGCCTGGGGGAATTCACCCCTCCACTTT

d_gene: -
abundance: -
v_gene: TRBV2
j_gene: TRBJ2-7
CDR3aa: CASSEGGVGTSYEQYF
CDR3nt: TGTGCCAGCAGTGAAGGAGGGGTTGGGACCTCCTACGAGCAGTACTTC

d_gene: TRBD2
abundance: many
v_gene: TRBV15
j_gene: TRBJ2-5
CDR3aa: CATSTSGRGHGETQYF
CDR3nt: TGTGCCACCAGCACTAGCGGGAGAGGGCATGGAGAGACCCAGTACTTC

d_gene: TRBD1
abundance: -
v_gene: TRBV18
j_gene: TRBJ2-5
CDR3aa: CASSPQTGRETQYF
CDR3nt: TGTGCCAGCTCACCTCAGACAGGGAGAGAGACCCAGTACTTC

d_gene: -
abundance: many
v_gene: TRBV19
j_gene: TRBJ2-1
CDR3aa: CASSLLSSVSYNEQFF
CDR3nt: TGTGCCAGTAGCCTCCTTTCTAGCGTTTCCTACAATGAGCAGTTCTTC

d_gene: -
abundance: many
v_gene: TRBV7-2
j_gene: TRBJ1-6
CDR3aa: CASSLSGGSSPLHF
CDR3nt: TGTGCCAGCAGCTTATCTGGGGGTTCTTCACCCCTCCACTTT

d_gene: TRBD2
abundance: many
v_gene: TRBV7-9
j_gene: TRBJ2-3
CDR3aa: CASSPWTSGDTQYF
CDR3nt: TGTGCCAGCAGCCCCTGGACTAGCGGGGATACGCAGTATTTT

d_gene: TRBD2
abundance: many
v_gene: TRBV11-2
j_gene: TRBJ2-1
CDR3aa: CASSSLMTSGRDQQFF
CDR3nt: TGTGCCAGCAGCTCCCTGATGACTAGCGGGAGGGATCAGCAGTTCTTC

d_gene: -
abundance: few
v_gene: TRBV20-1
j_gene: TRBJ2-1
CDR3aa: CSARDRVLGVYNEQFF
CDR3nt: TGCAGTGCTAGAGATCGGGTTCTCGGGGTCTACAATGAGCAGTTCTTC

d_gene: -
abundance: many
v_gene: TRBV18
j_gene: TRBJ2-2
CDR3aa: CASSNGQAQVGELFF
CDR3nt: TGTGCCAGCTCAAATGGACAAGCCCAGGTCGGGGAGCTGTTTTTT

d_gene: -
abundance: many
v_gene: TRBV29-1
j_gene: TRBJ1-2
CDR3aa: CSVEIHHGYTF
CDR3nt: TGCAGCGTTGAAATCCACCATGGCTACACCTTC

d_gene: -
abundance: many
v_gene: TRBV25-1
j_gene: TRBJ1-5
CDR3aa: CASSEPGNQPQHF
CDR3nt: TGTGCCAGCAGTGAACCAGGCAATCAGCCCCAGCATTTT

d_gene: TRBD1
abundance: many
v_gene: TRBV6-2/TRBV6-3
j_gene: TRBJ1-5
CDR3aa: CASSGDRASNQPQHF
CDR3nt: TGTGCCAGCAGTGGGGACAGGGCGAGCAATCAGCCCCAGCATTTT

d_gene: -
abundance: -
v_gene: TRBV7-9
j_gene: TRBJ2-3
CDR3aa: CASSSGTYEGDTQYF
CDR3nt: TGTGCCAGCAGCTCCGGGACCTATGAAGGGGATACGCAGTATTTT

d_gene: -
abundance: many
v_gene: TRBV10-3
j_gene: TRBJ2-6
CDR3aa: CAISEIQGIGANVLTF
CDR3nt: TGTGCCATCAGTGAGATACAGGGAATTGGGGCCAACGTCCTGACTTTC

d_gene: TRBD2
abundance: few
v_gene: TRBV6-2/TRBV6-3
j_gene: TRBJ2-1
CDR3aa: CSGGSHNEQFF
CDR3nt: TGCAGTGGCGGGAGTCACAATGAGCAGTTCTTC

d_gene: -
abundance: many
v_gene: TRBV25-1
j_gene: TRBJ2-6
CDR3aa: CASSRSGANVLTF
CDR3nt: TGTGCCAGCAGTAGATCTGGGGCCAACGTCCTGACTTTC

d_gene: -
abundance: -
v_gene: TRBV5-1
j_gene: TRBJ2-2
CDR3aa: CANSEGNTGELFF
CDR3nt: TGCGCCAACAGCGAAGGAAACACCGGGGAGCTGTTTTTT

d_gene: TRBD1
abundance: -
v_gene: TRBV11-2
j_gene: TRBJ2-1
CDR3aa: CASSLGQGINNEQFF
CDR3nt: TGTGCCAGCAGTTTAGGACAGGGTATCAACAATGAGCAGTTCTTC

d_gene: TRBD2
abundance: many
v_gene: TRBV24-1
j_gene: TRBJ2-1
CDR3aa: CATSTVAGGGYNEQFF
CDR3nt: TGTGCCACCAGTACGGTAGCGGGAGGCGGTTACAATGAGCAGTTCTTC

d_gene: TRBD2
abundance: many
v_gene: TRBV20-1
j_gene: TRBJ2-1
CDR3aa: CSARERTSGRTSSYNEQFF
CDR3nt: TGCAGTGCTAGAGAAAGGACTAGCGGGAGGACGAGCTCCTACAATGAGCAGTTCTTC

d_gene: -
abundance: -
v_gene: TRBV5-8
j_gene: TRBJ1-1
CDR3aa: CASSLFSVGEAFF
CDR3nt: TGTGCCAGCAGCTTGTTCAGTGTGGGTGAAGCTTTCTTT

d_gene: -
abundance: many
v_gene: TRBV20-1
j_gene: TRBJ1-1
CDR3aa: CSAREGRGRNTEAFF
CDR3nt: TGCAGTGCTAGAGAGGGGAGGGGAAGGAACACTGAAGCTTTCTTT

d_gene: TRBD1
abundance: few
v_gene: TRBV27
j_gene: TRBJ2-1
CDR3aa: CASRDRGRVGEQFF
CDR3nt: TGTGCCAGCAGGGACAGGGGGCGGGTGGGTGAGCAGTTCTTC

d_gene: TRBD2
abundance: few
v_gene: TRBV6-1
j_gene: TRBJ2-1
CDR3aa: CASRLAGAYNEQFF
CDR3nt: TGTGCCAGCAGACTAGCGGGGGCCTACAATGAGCAGTTCTTC

d_gene: -
abundance: few
v_gene: TRBV7-3
j_gene: TRBJ1-2
CDR3aa: CASSLNSVTGRTF
CDR3nt: TGTGCCAGCAGCTTAAACTCCGTCACAGGCCGCACCTTC

d_gene: -
abundance: many
v_gene: TRBV12-3/TRBV12-4
j_gene: TRBJ2-6
CDR3aa: CASSDKGFGGANVLTF
CDR3nt: TGTGCCAGCAGCGATAAAGGCTTCGGAGGGGCCAACGTCCTGACTTTC

d_gene: -
abundance: many
v_gene: TRBV20-1
j_gene: TRBJ1-5
CDR3aa: CSARRANGQPQHF
CDR3nt: TGCAGTGCTAGAAGGGCCAATGGACAGCCCCAGCATTTT

d_gene: TRBD1
abundance: many
v_gene: TRBV7-9
j_gene: TRBJ2-2
CDR3aa: CASSPQGFGELFF
CDR3nt: TGTGCCAGCAGCCCACAGGGGTTCGGGGAGCTGTTTTTT

d_gene: -
abundance: many
v_gene: TRBV7-2
j_gene: TRBJ1-4
CDR3aa: CASSLRTNHNEKLFF
CDR3nt: TGTGCCAGCAGCTTAAGGACCAACCATAATGAAAAACTGTTTTTT

d_gene: -
abundance: many
v_gene: TRBV6-2/TRBV6-3
j_gene: TRBJ1-5
CDR3aa: CASSYRTAERTPQHF
CDR3nt: TGTGCCAGCAGTTACCGGACAGCCGAAAGGACGCCCCAGCATTTT

d_gene: TRBD1
abundance: -
v_gene: TRBV7-6
j_gene: TRBJ2-1
CDR3aa: CASSPGGAPANEQFF
CDR3nt: TGTGCCAGCAGCCCAGGGGGCGCCCCCGCTAATGAGCAGTTCTTC

d_gene: -
abundance: -
v_gene: TRBV5-1
j_gene: TRBJ2-3
CDR3aa: CASSLEAGYTQYF
CDR3nt: TGCGCCAGCAGCTTGGAGGCGGGGTATACGCAGTATTTT

d_gene: -
abundance: few
v_gene: TRBV5-1
j_gene: TRBJ2-7
CDR3aa: CASSLATGYRYF
CDR3nt: TGCGCCAGCAGCTTGGCCACAGGATACAGATACTTC

d_gene: -
abundance: many
v_gene: TRBV20-1
j_gene: TRBJ1-1
CDR3aa: CSAGPQGYTEAFF
CDR3nt: TGCAGTGCGGGACCCCAGGGTTACACTGAAGCTTTCTTT

d_gene: -
abundance: -
v_gene: TRBV6-2/TRBV6-3
j_gene: TRBJ1-2
CDR3aa: CASSWLTSMANLYGYTF
CDR3nt: TGTGCCAGCAGTTGGCTAACCTCTATGGCTAACCTCTATGGCTACACCTTC

d_gene: TRBD2
abundance: -
v_gene: TRBV3-1
j_gene: TRBJ2-7
CDR3aa: CASSQDNSLAGTYEQYF
CDR3nt: TGTGCCAGCAGCCAAGATAACAGCCTAGCGGGAACCTACGAGCAGTACTTC

d_gene: TRBD1
abundance: -
v_gene: TRBV6-6
j_gene: TRBJ2-5
CDR3aa: CASSYRDRFPETQYF
CDR3nt: TGTGCCAGCAGTTACCGGGACAGGTTCCCAGAGACCCAGTACTTC

d_gene: TRBD2
abundance: -
v_gene: TRBV12-5
j_gene: TRBJ2-1
CDR3aa: CASGLEGGPQFF
CDR3nt: TGTGCTAGTGGTTTAGAGGGAGGGCCGCAGTTCTTC